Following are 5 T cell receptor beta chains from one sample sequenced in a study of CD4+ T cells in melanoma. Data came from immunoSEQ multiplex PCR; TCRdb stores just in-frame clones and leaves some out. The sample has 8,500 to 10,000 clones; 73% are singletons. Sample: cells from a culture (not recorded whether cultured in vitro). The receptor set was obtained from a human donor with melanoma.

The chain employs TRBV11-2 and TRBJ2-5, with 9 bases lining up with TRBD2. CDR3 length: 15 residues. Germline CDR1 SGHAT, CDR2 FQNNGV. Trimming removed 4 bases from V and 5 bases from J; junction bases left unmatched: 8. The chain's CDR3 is CASSWGLAGRETQYF. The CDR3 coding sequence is TGTGCCAGCAGCTGGGGGCTAGCGGGGAGGGAGACCCAGTACTTC.

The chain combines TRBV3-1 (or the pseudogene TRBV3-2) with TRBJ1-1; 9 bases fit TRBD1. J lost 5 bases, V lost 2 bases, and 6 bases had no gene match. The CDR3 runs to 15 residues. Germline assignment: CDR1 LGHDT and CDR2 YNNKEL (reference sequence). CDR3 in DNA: TGTGCCAGCAGCCAACAGGGGACAGGGAGAACTGAAGCTTTCTTT. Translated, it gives CASSQQGTGRTEAFF.

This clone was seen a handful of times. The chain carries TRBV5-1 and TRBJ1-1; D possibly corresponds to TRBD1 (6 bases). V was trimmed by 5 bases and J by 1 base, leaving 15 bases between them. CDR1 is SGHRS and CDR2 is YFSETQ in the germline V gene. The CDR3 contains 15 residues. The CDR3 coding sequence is TGCGCCAGCAGAAGAACAGGGCCTGGGAACACTGAAGCTTTCTTT. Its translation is CASRRTGPGNTEAFF.

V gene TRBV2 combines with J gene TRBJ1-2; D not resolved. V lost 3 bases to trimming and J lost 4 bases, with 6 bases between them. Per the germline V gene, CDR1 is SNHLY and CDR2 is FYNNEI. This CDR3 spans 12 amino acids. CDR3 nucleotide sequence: TGTGCCAGCAGTGACTCGAGCTATGGCTACACCTTC. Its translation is CASSDSSYGYTF.

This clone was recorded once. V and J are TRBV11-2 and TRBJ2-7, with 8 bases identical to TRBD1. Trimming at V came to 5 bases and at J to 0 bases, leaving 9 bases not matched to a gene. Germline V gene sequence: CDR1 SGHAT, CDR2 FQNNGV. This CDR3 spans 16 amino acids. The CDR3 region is CASSARDRSTSYEQYF. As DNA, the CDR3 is TGTGCCAGCAGCGCTCGGGACAGGAGCACCTCCTACGAGCAGTACTTC. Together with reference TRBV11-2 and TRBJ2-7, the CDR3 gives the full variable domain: EAGVAQSPRYKIIEKRQSVAFWCNPISGHATLYWYQQILGQGPKLLIQFQNNGVVDDSQLPKDRFSAERLKGVDSTLKIQPAKLEDSAVYLCASSARDRSTSYEQYFGPGTRLTVT.